The clone carrying this T cell receptor beta chain was detected only a few times. What it binds is not known. This sample is part of a study of T cells after yellow fever vaccination. In TCRdb, the 5' RACE reads were re-called with MiXCR into one record per CDR3 protein. The sample contains 250,000 to 400,000 distinct CDR3 sequences, 4.1% of which appear only once. Overall study results and limits: The secondary response peaked faster, at day 5 versus 15, but was weaker. Some clonotypes were seen in both the CD4 and the CD8 compartments. These made up a small share and likely arose from convergent recombination. Clones that expanded after primary vaccination mostly reappeared after the booster (96% CD4, 88% CD8).

This receptor was obtained from a man aged 18 to 29 who received the YFV17D yellow fever vaccine. Source: PBMCs, taken 5 days after the yellow fever booster vaccination.

The CDR3 DNA follows: TGTGCCAGCAGCTTGCCGGGGGCTCCAGAGACCCAGTACTTC. This encodes CASSLPGAPETQYF. The rearrangement joins TRBV7-8 to TRBJ2-5; the D gene could be TRBD1 or TRBD2 (6 bases each). CDR3 length: 14 amino acids. Trimming pared 3 bases from V and 4 bases from J, leaving 12 bases between. The germline V gene has CDR1 SGHVS and CDR2 FQNEAQ.